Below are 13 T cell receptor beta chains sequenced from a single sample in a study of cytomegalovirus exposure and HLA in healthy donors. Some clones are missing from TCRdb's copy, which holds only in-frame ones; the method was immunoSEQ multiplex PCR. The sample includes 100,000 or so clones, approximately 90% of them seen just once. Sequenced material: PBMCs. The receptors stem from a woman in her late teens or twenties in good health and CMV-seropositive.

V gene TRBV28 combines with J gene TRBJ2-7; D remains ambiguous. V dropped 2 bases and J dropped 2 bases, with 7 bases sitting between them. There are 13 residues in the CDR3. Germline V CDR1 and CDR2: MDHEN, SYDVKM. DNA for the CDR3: TGTGCCAGCAGTTTAAACGGTCCCTACGAGCAGTACTTC. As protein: CASSLNGPYEQYF.

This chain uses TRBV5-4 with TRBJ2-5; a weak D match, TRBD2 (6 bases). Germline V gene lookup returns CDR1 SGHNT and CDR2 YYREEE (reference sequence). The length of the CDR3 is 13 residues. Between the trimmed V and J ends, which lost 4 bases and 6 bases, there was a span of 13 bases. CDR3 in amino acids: CASSKPGVQTQYF. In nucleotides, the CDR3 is TGTGCCAGCAGCAAGCCGGGGGTGCAGACCCAGTACTTC.

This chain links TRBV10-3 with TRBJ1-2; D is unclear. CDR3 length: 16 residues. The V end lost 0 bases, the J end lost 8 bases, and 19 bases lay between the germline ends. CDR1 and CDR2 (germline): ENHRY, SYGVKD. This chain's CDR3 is CAISESFIEIGGGYTF. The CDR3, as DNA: TGTGCCATCAGTGAGTCATTCATCGAGATAGGAGGAGGCTACACCTTC.

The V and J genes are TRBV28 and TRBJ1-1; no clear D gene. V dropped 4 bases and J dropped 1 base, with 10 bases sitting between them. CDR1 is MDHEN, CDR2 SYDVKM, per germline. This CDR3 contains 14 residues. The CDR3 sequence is CASSSLDGNTEAFF. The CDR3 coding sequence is TGTGCCAGCAGTTCCCTAGATGGGAACACTGAAGCTTTCTTT. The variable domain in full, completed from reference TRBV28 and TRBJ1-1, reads DVKVTQSSRYLVKRTGEKVFLECVQDMDHENMFWYRQDPGLGLRLIYFSYDVKMKEKGDIPEGYSVSREKKERFSLILESASTNQTSMYLCASSSLDGNTEAFFGQGTRLTVV.

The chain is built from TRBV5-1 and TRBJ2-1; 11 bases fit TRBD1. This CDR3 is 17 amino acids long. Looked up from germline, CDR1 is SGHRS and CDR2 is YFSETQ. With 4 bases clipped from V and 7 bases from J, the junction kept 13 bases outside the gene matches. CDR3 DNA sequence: TGCGCCAGCAGCACAACCGGGACAGGGGGTCGTACGAATGAGCAGTTCTTC. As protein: CASSTTGTGGRTNEQFF.

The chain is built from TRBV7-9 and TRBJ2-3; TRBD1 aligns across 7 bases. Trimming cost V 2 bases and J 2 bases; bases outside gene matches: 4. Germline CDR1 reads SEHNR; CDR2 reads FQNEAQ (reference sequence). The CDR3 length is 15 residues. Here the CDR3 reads CASSLRDSYTDTQYF. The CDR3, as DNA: TGTGCCAGCAGCTTACGGGACAGTTACACAGATACGCAGTATTTT.

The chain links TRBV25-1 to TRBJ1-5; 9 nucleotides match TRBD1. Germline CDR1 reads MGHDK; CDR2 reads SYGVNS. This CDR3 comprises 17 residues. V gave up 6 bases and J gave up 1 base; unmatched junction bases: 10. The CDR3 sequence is CASRDADRGRSNQPQHF. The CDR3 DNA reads TGTGCCAGCAGGGACGCGGACAGGGGACGGAGCAATCAGCCCCAGCATTTT.

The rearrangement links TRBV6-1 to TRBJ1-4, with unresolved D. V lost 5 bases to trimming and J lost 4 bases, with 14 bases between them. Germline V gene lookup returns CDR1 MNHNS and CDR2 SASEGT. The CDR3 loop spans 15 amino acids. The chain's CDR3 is CASSPTRDYNEKLFF. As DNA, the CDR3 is TGTGCCAGCAGTCCTACGCGGGATTATAATGAAAAACTGTTTTTT.

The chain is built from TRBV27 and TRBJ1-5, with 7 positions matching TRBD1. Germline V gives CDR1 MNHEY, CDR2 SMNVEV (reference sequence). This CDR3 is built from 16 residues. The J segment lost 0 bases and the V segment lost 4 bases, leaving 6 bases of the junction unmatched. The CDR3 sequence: CASSSTGDYSNQPQHF. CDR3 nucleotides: TGTGCCAGCAGTTCCACAGGGGATTATAGCAATCAGCCCCAGCATTTT.

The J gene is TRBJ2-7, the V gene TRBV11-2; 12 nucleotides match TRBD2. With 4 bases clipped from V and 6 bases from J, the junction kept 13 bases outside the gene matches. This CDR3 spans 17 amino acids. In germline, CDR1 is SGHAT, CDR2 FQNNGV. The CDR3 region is CASSYLSGLAGGREQYF. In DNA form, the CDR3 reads TGTGCCAGCAGCTATCTGAGTGGGCTAGCGGGGGGGCGCGAGCAGTACTTC.

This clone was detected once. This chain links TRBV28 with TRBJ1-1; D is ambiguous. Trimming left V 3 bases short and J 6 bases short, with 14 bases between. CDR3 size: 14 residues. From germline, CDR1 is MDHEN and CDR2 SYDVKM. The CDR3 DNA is TGTGCCAGCAGTTTTTTCTCAATTTCGGCTGAAGCTTTCTTT. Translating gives CASSFFSISAEAFF.

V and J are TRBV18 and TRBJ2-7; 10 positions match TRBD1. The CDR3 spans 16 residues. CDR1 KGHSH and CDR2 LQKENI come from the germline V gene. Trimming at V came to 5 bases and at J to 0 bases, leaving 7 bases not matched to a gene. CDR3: CASSGDRDRGSYEQYF. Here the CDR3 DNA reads TGTGCCAGCTCAGGCGACCGGGACAGGGGCTCCTACGAGCAGTACTTC.

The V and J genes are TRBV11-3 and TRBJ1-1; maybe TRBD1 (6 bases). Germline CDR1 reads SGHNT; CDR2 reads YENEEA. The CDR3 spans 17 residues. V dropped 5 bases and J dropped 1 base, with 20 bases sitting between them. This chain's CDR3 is CASSEAFNRVGNTEAFF. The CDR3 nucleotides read TGTGCCAGCAGCGAGGCTTTCAACAGGGTGGGGAACACTGAAGCTTTCTTT.